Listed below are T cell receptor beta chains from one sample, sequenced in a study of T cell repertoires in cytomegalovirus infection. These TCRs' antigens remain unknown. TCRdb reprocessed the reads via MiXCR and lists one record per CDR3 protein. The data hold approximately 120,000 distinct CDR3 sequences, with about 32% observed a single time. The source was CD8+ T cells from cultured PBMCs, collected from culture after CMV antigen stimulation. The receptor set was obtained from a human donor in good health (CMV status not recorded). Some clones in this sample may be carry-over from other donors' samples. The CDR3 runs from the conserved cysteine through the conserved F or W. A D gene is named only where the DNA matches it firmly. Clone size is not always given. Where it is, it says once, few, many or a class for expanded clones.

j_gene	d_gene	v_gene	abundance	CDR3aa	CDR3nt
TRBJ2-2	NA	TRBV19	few	CASRPRGNMGGELFF	TGTGCCAGTAGACCTCGGGGGAATATGGGCGGGGAGCTGTTTTTT
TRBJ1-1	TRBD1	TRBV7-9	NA	CASSFGTGDTEAFF	TGTGCCAGCAGCTTTGGGACAGGTGACACTGAAGCTTTCTTT
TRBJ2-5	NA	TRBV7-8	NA	CASHESQETQYF	TGTGCCAGTCACGAGAGCCAAGAGACCCAGTACTTC
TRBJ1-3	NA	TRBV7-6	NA	CASSIYSAASGNTIYF	TGTGCCAGCAGCATCTACAGCGCAGCCTCTGGAAACACCATATATTTT
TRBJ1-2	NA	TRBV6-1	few	CASSAPLDYGYTF	TGTGCCAGCAGTGCCCCCCTGGACTATGGCTACACCTTC
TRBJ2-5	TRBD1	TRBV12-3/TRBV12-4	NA	CASRSPGTGETQYF	TGTGCCAGCAGGTCACCCGGGACAGGGGAGACCCAGTACTTC
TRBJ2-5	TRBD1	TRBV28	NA	CASSLEYLQGVQETQYF	TGTGCCAGCAGTTTGGAATATCTTCAGGGGGTCCAAGAGACCCAGTACTTC
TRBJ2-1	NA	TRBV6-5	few	CASSALLGFNEQFF	TGTGCCAGCAGTGCGCTTCTAGGGTTCAATGAGCAGTTCTTC
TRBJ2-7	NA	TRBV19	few	CASSIAGGISYEQYF	TGTGCCAGTAGTATAGCCGGCGGTATCTCCTACGAGCAGTACTTC
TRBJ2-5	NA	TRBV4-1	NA	CASSHWTDEETQYF	TGCGCCAGCAGCCACTGGACTGACGAAGAGACCCAGTACTTC
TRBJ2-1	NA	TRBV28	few	CASNWAGEGEGEQFF	TGTGCCAGCAACTGGGCGGGTGAGGGTGAGGGTGAGCAGTTCTTC
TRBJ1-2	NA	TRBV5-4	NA	CASSLGDRRGDYGYTF	TGTGCCAGCAGCTTGGGCGACAGGCGGGGAGACTATGGCTACACCTTC
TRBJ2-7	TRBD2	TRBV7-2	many	CASSRTSGGYEQYF	TGTGCCAGCAGCAGGACTAGCGGGGGATACGAGCAGTACTTC
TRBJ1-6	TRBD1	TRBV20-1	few	CSARGTGGFNSPLHF	TGCAGTGCTAGAGGGACAGGGGGCTTTAATTCACCCCTCCACTTT
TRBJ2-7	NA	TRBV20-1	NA	CSARDASASYEQYF	TGCAGTGCTAGAGATGCTTCAGCTTCTTACGAGCAGTACTTC
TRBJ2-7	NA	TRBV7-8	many	CASSLAGGLSEQYF	TGTGCCAGCAGCTTAGCGGGGGGGCTCTCCGAGCAGTACTTC
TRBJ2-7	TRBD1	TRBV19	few	CASGRQGLVYEQYF	TGTGCCAGTGGCCGACAGGGGTTGGTATACGAGCAGTACTTC
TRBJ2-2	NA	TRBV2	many	CASKGNTGELFF	TGTGCCAGCAAGGGGAACACCGGGGAGCTGTTTTTT
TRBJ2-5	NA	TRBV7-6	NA	CASSPRPVGPVKETQYF	TGTGCCAGCAGCCCCCGGCCCGTGGGGCCGGTTAAAGAGACCCAGTACTTC
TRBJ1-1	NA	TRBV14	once	CASSQDRLDRGTTEAFF	TGTGCCAGCAGCCAAGATCGATTGGATAGGGGGACCACTGAAGCTTTCTTT
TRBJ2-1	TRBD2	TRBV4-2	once	CASSQEGLAGAYEQFF	TGTGCCAGCAGCCAAGAGGGCCTAGCGGGAGCCTATGAGCAGTTCTTC
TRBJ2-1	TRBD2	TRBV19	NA	CASKPSGGTYNEQFF	TGTGCCAGTAAACCCAGCGGGGGCACATACAATGAGCAGTTCTTC
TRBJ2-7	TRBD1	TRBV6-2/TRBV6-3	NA	CASSQGTGQTYEQYF	TGTGCCAGCAGCCAAGGGACAGGGCAAACCTACGAGCAGTACTTC
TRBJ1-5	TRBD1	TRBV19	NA	CASSGGQPGGVYRHQHF	TGTGCCAGTAGTGGGGGACAGCCCGGAGGGGTCTACCGGCACCAGCATTTT
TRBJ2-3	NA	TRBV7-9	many	CASQKTSTDTQYF	TGTGCCTCTCAGAAAACTAGCACAGATACGCAGTATTTT
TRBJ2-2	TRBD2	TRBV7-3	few	CASSAGGANTGELFF	TGTGCCAGCAGCGCGGGGGGGGCGAACACCGGGGAGCTGTTTTTT
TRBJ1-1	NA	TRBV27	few	CASSLSARQNTEAFF	TGTGCCAGCAGTTTATCCGCCCGGCAGAACACTGAAGCTTTCTTT
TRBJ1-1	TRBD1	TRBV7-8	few	CASSLSHGTGVVEKPNTEAFF	TGTGCCAGCAGCTTATCCCACGGGACAGGGGTTGTCGAAAAGCCGAACACTGAAGCTTTCTTT
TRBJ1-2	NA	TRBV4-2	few	CASSQDIKGANYGYTF	TGTGCCAGCAGCCAAGATATAAAGGGAGCTAACTATGGCTACACCTTC
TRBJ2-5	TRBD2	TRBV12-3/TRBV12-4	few	CASGLAEETQYF	TGTGCCAGCGGACTAGCGGAAGAGACCCAGTACTTC
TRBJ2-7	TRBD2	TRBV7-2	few	CASSLEGVAGGPWWAEQYF	TGTGCCAGCAGCTTAGAGGGAGTAGCGGGGGGGCCCTGGTGGGCCGAGCAGTACTTC
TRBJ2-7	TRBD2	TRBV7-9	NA	CASSFPGGPYEQYF	TGTGCCAGCAGCTTTCCGGGAGGCCCCTACGAGCAGTACTTC
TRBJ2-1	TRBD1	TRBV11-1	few	CASSSWDRGNEQFF	TGTGCCAGCAGCTCATGGGACAGGGGCAATGAGCAGTTCTTC
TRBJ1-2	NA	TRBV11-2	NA	CASSLFPGHGGYTF	TGTGCCAGCAGCTTATTCCCTGGACACGGTGGCTACACCTTC
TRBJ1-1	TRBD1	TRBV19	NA	CASSDRLGQGTPVNTEAFF	TGTGCCAGTAGTGACCGCCTGGGACAGGGTACCCCAGTGAACACTGAAGCTTTCTTT
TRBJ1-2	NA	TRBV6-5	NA	CASSPTGHSDGYTF	TGTGCCAGCAGCCCCACGGGACATAGCGATGGCTACACCTTC
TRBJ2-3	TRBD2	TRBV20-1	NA	CSARDGGTSASTDTQYF	TGCAGTGCTAGAGATGGGGGGACTAGCGCTAGCACAGATACGCAGTATTTT
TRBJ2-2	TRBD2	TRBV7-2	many	CASSFIGGASGELFF	TGTGCCAGCAGCTTCATCGGGGGGGCCTCCGGGGAGCTGTTTTTT
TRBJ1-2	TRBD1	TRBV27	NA	CASSPDRGHNYGYTF	TGTGCCAGCAGTCCGGACAGGGGTCATAACTATGGCTACACCTTC
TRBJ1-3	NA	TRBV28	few	CASSPRWGSGNTIYF	TGTGCCAGCAGTCCGAGATGGGGGTCTGGAAACACCATATATTTT
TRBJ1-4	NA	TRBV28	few	CASTPLRRGPNEKLFF	TGTGCCAGTACTCCTTTGAGGAGGGGACCGAATGAAAAACTGTTTTTT
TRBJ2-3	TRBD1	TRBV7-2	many	CASSSRTGGATDTQYF	TGTGCCAGCAGTTCGAGGACAGGGGGCGCGACAGATACGCAGTATTTT
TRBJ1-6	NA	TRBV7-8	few	CASSSGQPYNSPLHF	TGTGCCAGCAGCTCCGGACAGCCTTATAATTCACCCCTCCACTTT
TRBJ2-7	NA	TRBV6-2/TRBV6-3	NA	CASSYSFYEQYF	TGTGCCAGCAGTTACTCGTTCTACGAGCAGTACTTC
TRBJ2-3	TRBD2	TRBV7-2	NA	CATQTSAGVTDTQYF	TGTGCCACCCAGACCTCGGCGGGGGTCACAGATACGCAGTATTTT
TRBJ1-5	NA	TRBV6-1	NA	CASSGTEGSNQPQHF	TGTGCCAGCAGTGGGACAGAGGGTAGCAATCAGCCCCAGCATTTT
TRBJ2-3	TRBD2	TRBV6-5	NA	CASSYSAGGPASTDTQYF	TGTGCCAGCAGTTACTCCGCGGGGGGGCCCGCTAGCACAGATACGCAGTATTTT
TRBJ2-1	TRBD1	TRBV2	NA	CASSSYRGSSYNEQIF	TGTGCCAGCTCTTCCTACAGGGGCAGCTCCTACAATGAGCAGATCTTC
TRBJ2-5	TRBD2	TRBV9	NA	CASSLGLADQETQYF	TGTGCCAGCAGCTTGGGACTAGCGGACCAAGAGACCCAGTACTTC
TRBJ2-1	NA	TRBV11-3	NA	CASSLGSRGPESPYNEQFF	TGTGCCAGCAGCTTAGGGTCCCGGGGCCCCGAATCCCCCTACAATGAGCAGTTCTTC
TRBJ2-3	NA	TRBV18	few	CASSPGFEDTQYF	TGTGCCAGCTCACCAGGGTTCGAAGATACGCAGTATTTT
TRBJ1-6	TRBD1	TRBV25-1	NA	CASRGQGNSPLHF	TGTGCCAGCAGGGGACAGGGTAATTCACCCCTCCACTTT
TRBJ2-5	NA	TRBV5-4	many	CASTPSLEETQYF	TGTGCCAGCACCCCAAGCTTGGAAGAGACCCAGTACTTC
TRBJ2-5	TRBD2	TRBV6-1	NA	CASSAGLALRETQYF	TGTGCCAGCAGTGCGGGACTAGCGTTAAGAGAGACCCAGTACTTC
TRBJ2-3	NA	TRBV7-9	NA	CASSPRQGTSTDTQYF	TGTGCCAGCTCCCCCCGGCAGGGCACTAGCACAGATACGCAGTATTTT
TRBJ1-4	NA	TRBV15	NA	CATSRVRGGRFEKLFF	TGTGCCACCAGCAGAGTGCGTGGGGGGAGATTTGAAAAACTGTTTTTT
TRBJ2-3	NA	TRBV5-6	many	CASSLEQDTDTQYF	TGTGCCAGCAGCTTGGAACAGGACACAGATACGCAGTATTTT
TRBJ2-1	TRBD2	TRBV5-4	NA	CASSLGFSGGAAYNEQFF	TGTGCCAGCAGCTTGGGGTTTAGCGGGGGGGCTGCCTACAATGAGCAGTTCTTC
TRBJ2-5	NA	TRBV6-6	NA	CASSYIRDPRETQYF	TGTGCCAGCAGTTACATCCGGGACCCCCGGGAGACCCAGTACTTC